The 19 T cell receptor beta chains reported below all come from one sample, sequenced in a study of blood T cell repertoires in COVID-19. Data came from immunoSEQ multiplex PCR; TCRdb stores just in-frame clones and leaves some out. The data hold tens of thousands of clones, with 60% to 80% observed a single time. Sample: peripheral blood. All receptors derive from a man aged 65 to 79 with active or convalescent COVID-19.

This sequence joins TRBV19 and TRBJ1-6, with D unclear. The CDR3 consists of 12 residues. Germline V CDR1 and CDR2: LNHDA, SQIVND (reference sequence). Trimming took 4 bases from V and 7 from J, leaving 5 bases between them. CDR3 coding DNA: TGTGCCAGTAGTAGAGGGAATTCACCCCTCCACTTT. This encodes CASSRGNSPLHF. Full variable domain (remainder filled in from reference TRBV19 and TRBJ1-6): DGGITQSPKYLFRKEGQNVTLSCEQNLNHDAMYWYRQDPGQGLRLIYYSQIVNDFQKGDIAEGYSVSREKKESFPLTVTSAQKNPTAFYLCASSRGNSPLHFGNGTRLTVT.

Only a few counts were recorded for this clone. The CDR3 is CASSPTVDTEAFF. Here the CDR3 DNA reads TGTGCCAGCAGCCCCACTGTAGACACTGAAGCTTTCTTT. V is TRBV5-4 and J is TRBJ1-1; D ambiguous. Trimming removed 4 bases from V and 3 bases from J, with 10 bases in between. Germline CDR1 SGHNT, CDR2 YYREEE (reference sequence). The CDR3 consists of 13 residues. The entire variable domain, with the rest obtained from reference TRBV5-4 and TRBJ1-1, is as follows: ETGVTQSPTHLIKTRGQQVTLRCSSQSGHNTVSWYQQALGQGPQFIFQYYREEENGRGNFPPRFSGLQFPNYSSELNVNALELDDSALYLCASSPTVDTEAFFGQGTRLTVV.

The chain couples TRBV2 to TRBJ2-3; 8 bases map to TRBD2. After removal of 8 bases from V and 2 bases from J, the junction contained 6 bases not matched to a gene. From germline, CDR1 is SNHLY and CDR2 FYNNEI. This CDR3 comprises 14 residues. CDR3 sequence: CASWTAGDTDTQYF. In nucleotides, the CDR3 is TGTGCCAGCTGGACAGCGGGGGACACAGATACGCAGTATTTT.

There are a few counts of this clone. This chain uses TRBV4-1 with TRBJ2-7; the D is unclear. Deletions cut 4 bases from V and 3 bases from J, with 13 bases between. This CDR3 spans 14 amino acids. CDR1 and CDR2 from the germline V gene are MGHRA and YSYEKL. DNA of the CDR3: TGCGCCAGCAGCCCACGGCGGTTGGACTACGAGCAGTACTTC. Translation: CASSPRRLDYEQYF.

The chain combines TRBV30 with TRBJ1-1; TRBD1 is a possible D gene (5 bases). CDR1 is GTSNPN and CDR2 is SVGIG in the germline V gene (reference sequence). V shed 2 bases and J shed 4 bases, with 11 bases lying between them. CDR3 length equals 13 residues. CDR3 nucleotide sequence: TGTGCCTGGAGTAGGGGCAGCCGCACTGAAGCTTTCTTT. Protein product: CAWSRGSRTEAFF. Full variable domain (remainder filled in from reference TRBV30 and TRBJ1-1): SQTIHQWPATLVQPVGSPLSLECTVEGTSNPNLYWYRQAAGRGLQLLFYSVGIGQISSEVPQNLSASRPQDRQFILSSKKLLLSDSGFYLCAWSRGSRTEAFFGQGTRLTVV.

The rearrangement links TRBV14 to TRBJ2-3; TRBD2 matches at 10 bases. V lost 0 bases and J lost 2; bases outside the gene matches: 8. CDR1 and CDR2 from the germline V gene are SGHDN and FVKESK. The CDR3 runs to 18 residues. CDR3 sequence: CASSQDLGSGGSTDTQYF. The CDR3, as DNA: TGTGCCAGCAGCCAAGATCTGGGTAGCGGGGGGTCCACAGATACGCAGTATTTT.

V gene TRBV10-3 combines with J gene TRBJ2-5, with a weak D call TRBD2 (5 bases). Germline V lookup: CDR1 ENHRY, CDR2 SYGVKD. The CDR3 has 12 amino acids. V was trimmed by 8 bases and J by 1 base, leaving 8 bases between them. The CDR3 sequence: CAIGEPQETQYF. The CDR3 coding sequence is TGTGCCATCGGGGAGCCCCAAGAGACCCAGTACTTC.

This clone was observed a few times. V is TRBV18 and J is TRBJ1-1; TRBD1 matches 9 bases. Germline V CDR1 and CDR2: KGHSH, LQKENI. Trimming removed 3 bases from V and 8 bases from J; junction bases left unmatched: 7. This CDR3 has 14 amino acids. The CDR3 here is CASSPETGGSEAFF. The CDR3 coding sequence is TGTGCCAGCTCACCCGAGACAGGGGGATCCGAAGCTTTCTTT. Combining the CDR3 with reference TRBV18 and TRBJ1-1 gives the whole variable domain NAGVMQNPRHLVRRRGQEARLRCSPMKGHSHVYWYRQLPEEGLKFMVYLQKENIIDESGMPKERFSAEFPKEGPSILRIQQVVRGDSAAYFCASSPETGGSEAFFGQGTRLTVV.

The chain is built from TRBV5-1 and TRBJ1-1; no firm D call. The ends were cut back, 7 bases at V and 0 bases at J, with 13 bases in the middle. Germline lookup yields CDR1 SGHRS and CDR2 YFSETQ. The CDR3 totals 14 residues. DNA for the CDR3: TGCGCCAGCGGATCAGCGTTAATGAACACTGAAGCTTTCTTT. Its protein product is CASGSALMNTEAFF. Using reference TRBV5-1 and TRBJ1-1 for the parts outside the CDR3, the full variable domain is KAGVTQTPRYLIKTRGQQVTLSCSPISGHRSVSWYQQTPGQGLQFLFEYFSETQRNKGNFPGRFSGRQFSNSRSEMNVSTLELGDSALYLCASGSALMNTEAFFGQGTRLTVV.

Here the CDR3 reads CASSQGGRGWSYEQYF. The CDR3, as DNA: TGTGCCAGCAGCCAAGGTGGACGGGGTTGGTCCTACGAGCAGTACTTC. The V call is TRBV4-2, the J call TRBJ2-7, with D perhaps matching TRBD2 (5 bases). Germline V gene sequence: CDR1 LGHNA, CDR2 YNFKEQ. This CDR3 has 16 residues. V was pared by 1 base and J by 1 base, with 14 bases between.

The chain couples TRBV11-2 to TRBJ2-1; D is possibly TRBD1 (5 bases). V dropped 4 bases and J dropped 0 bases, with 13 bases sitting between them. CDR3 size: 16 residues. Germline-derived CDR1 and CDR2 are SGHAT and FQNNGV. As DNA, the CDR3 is TGTGCCAGCAGCTCTCCGGACATGATCTCCTACAATGAGCAGTTCTTC. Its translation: CASSSPDMISYNEQFF.

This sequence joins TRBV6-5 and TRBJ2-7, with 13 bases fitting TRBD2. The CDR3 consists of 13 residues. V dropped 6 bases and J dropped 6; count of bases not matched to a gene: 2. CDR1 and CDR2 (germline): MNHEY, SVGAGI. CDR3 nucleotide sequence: TGTGCCAGCAGGGGGACTAGCGGGGCCGAGCAGTACTTC. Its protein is CASRGTSGAEQYF.

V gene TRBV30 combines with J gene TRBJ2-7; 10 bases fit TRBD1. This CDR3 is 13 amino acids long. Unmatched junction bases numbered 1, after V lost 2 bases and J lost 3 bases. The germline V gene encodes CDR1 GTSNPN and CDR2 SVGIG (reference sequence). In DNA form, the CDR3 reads TGTGCCTGGAGTAGGGACAGGGGCTACGAGCAGTACTTC. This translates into CAWSRDRGYEQYF. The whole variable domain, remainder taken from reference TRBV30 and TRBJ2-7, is SQTIHQWPATLVQPVGSPLSLECTVEGTSNPNLYWYRQAAGRGLQLLFYSVGIGQISSEVPQNLSASRPQDRQFILSSKKLLLSDSGFYLCAWSRDRGYEQYFGPGTRLTVT.

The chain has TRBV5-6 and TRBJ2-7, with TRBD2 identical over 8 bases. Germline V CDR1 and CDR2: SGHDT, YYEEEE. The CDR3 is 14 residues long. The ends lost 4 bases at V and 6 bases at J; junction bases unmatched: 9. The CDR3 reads CASSPGGYPREQYF. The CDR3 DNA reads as TGTGCCAGCAGCCCGGGGGGGTATCCCCGCGAGCAGTACTTC. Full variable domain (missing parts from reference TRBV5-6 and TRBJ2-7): DAGVTQSPTHLIKTRGQQVTLRCSPKSGHDTVSWYQQALGQGPQFIFQYYEEEERQRGNFPDRFSGHQFPNYSSELNVNALLLGDSALYLCASSPGGYPREQYFGPGTRLTVT.

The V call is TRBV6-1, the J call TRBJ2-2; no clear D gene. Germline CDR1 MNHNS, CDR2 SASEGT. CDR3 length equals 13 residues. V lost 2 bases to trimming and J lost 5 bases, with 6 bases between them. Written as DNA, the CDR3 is TGTGCCAGCAGTGAACTACCTACCGGGGAGCTGTTTTTT. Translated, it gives CASSELPTGELFF.

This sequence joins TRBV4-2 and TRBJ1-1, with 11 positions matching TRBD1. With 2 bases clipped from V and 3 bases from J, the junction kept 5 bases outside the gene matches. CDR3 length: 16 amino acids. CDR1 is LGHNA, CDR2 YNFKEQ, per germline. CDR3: CASSQSDRGLDTEAFF. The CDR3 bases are TGTGCCAGCAGCCAATCGGACAGGGGGCTCGACACTGAAGCTTTCTTT.

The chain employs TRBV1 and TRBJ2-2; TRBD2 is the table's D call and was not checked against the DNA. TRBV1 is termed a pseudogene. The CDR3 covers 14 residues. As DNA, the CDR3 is TGCACCAGCAGCCAAGAAGAGTTGACCGGGGAGCTGTTTTTT. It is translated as CTSSQEELTGELFF.

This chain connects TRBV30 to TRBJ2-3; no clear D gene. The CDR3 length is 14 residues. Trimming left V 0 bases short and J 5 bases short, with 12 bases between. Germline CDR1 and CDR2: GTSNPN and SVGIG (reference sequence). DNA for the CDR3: TGTGCCTGGAGTGTAACCCCGGGTGGAGATACGCAGTATTTT. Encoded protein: CAWSVTPGGDTQYF.

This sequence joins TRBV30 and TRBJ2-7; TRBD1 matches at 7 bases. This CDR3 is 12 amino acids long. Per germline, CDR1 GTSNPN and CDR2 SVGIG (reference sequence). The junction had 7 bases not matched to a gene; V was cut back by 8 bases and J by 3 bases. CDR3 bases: TGTGCCGGGGACAGAACCCACTACGAGCAGTACTTC. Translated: CAGDRTHYEQYF.